Each of the 5 T cell receptor beta chains below was sequenced from the same sample in a study of CD8+CD57+ T cells in acquired aplastic anemia. TCR beta VDJ and CDR3 profiles were obtained from a genomic DNA template. Each CDR3 protein gets one entry after TCRdb re-called the reads with MiXCR. The sample consists of approximately 81,000 distinct CDR3 sequences, over 35% of them appearing once. Input material: sorted CD4+, CD8+, or CD8+CD57+ T cells (not recorded which) from PBMCs. The receptor source for this set is a human donor in good health, serving as a control.

The rearrangement joins TRBV6-1 to TRBJ2-1; 10 bases are shared with TRBD2. Germline V CDR1 and CDR2: MNHNS, SASEGT. Losses at the gene ends were 5 bases for V and 7 bases for J; bases not matched to a gene: 8. This CDR3 region has 15 residues. The CDR3 loop reads CASSPAGGPGNEQFF. CDR3 coding DNA: TGTGCCAGCAGTCCAGCGGGAGGGCCCGGGAATGAGCAGTTCTTC.

This chain connects TRBV7-2 to TRBJ1-3; D unclear. The CDR3 has 16 residues. Trimming left V 3 bases short and J 0 bases short, with 12 bases between. Germline lookup yields CDR1 SGHTA and CDR2 FQGNSA. For the CDR3, the DNA is TGTGCCAGCAGCTTCGCCCACAGTGACTCTGGAAACACCATATATTTT. Translating it yields CASSFAHSDSGNTIYF.

This clonotype was picked up many times. The rearrangement uses TRBV7-7 and TRBJ2-2, with 12 bases identical to TRBD1. The CDR3 consists of 15 residues. Trimming at V came to 6 bases and at J to 7 bases, leaving 6 bases not matched to a gene. CDR1 and CDR2 from the germline V gene are SSHAT and FNYEAQ (reference sequence). The CDR3 reads CASRSGTGGVGELFF. The DNA of the CDR3 is TGTGCCAGCAGGTCCGGGACAGGGGGCGTCGGGGAGCTGTTTTTT.

The sample holds many counts of this clonotype. This CDR3 is CASNIQGIEQFF. The CDR3 DNA reads as TGTGCCAGCAACATCCAGGGAATTGAGCAGTTCTTC. J is TRBJ2-1 and V is TRBV9; D possibly corresponds to TRBD1 (5 bases). The V and J ends lost 6 bases and 9 bases respectively, with 13 bases between them. There are 12 residues in the CDR3. The V gene's germline CDR1 is SGDLS and CDR2 YYNGEE.

This clonotype was observed at least ten times. It may be a read error: a sequence one base away is much more abundant. J is TRBJ2-7 and V is TRBV2, with 9 bases matching TRBD1. The CDR3 totals 14 residues. The germline gives CDR1 SNHLY, CDR2 FYNNEI. CDR3 sequence (DNA): TGTGTCAGCAGTCCCCGGGACAGGGTGGACGAGCAGTACTTC. The encoded protein is CVSSPRDRVDEQYF.